A single T cell receptor beta chain is shown here with its context. Its antigen is as yet unknown. A junction end diverges from the germline sequence, so it may reflect a read error. No cell sorting was done before RNA was extracted from the tissue. The record originates from a study of tumor and adjacent non-tumor tissue in lung cancer. Overall study: Histology: about a dozen adenocarcinoma, a couple of squamous cell carcinoma, 1 small cell lung cancer. Study observations and caveats: Compared with tumor, normal lung showed significantly lower TCR diversity. Patients with more diverse tumor TCRs had worse survival. Top 100 clones took a larger repertoire share in normal lung.

TCRbeta libraries were built with three rounds of nested PCR, modified from ARM-PCR. TCRdb recomputed calls from the multiplex PCR reads with MiXCR, one row per CDR3 protein. The sample includes roughly 220,000 distinct CDR3 sequences, about two thirds of them seen just once. The CDR3 runs to 14 residues. In germline, CDR1 is SGHAT, CDR2 FQNNGV. This chain links TRBV11-2 with TRBJ2-1; a weak D match, TRBD2 (5 bases). The specimen was lung tumor tissue. This receptor was taken from a man between 60 and 70 years old with non-small cell lung cancer. The CDR3 is CASSLEDSYNERLF. The CDR3 nucleotides read TGTGCCAGCAGCTTAGAGGACTCATACAATGAGCGACTCTTC. The full variable domain, rest sourced from reference TRBV11-2 and TRBJ2-1, is EAGVAQSPRYKIIEKRQSVAFWCNPISGHATLYWYQQILGQGPKLLIQFQNNGVVDDSQLPKDRFSAERLKGVDSTLKIQPAKLEDSAVYLCASSLEDSYNERLFGPGTRLTVL.